The 9 T cell receptor beta chains below all came from one sample that was sequenced in a study of CD8+ T cells in alopecia areata. The sequencing template was cDNA reverse transcribed from extracted RNA. Assay used: immunoSEQ multiplex PCR; TCRdb lists only in-frame clones, some missing. The table includes hundreds of thousands of clones, roughly two thirds detected once. The sequenced sample was CD4+ T cells sorted from blood, obtained at week 0. The receptor set was obtained from a human donor with alopecia areata.

Comments on this clone: Other DNA sequences of this sample code for an identical CDR3. The V call is TRBV30, the J call TRBJ2-6; no clear D gene. V lost 3 bases and J lost 0, with 3 bases in between. CDR1 is GTSNPN and CDR2 is SVGIG in the germline V gene (reference sequence). CDR3 length: 13 amino acids. CDR3 nucleotide sequence: TGTGCCTGGAGGAGCTCTGGGGCCAACGTCCTGACTTTC. Translation gives CAWRSSGANVLTF.

This clone has just a few counts. The chain employs TRBV11-1 and TRBJ2-4, with 7 positions matching TRBD1. V shed 5 bases, J shed 0 bases, and the junction held 10 bases outside the gene matches. This CDR3 is built from 17 residues. CDR1 and CDR2 from the germline V gene are SGHAT and FQDESV (reference sequence). As DNA, the CDR3 is TGTGCCAGCAGCCGTAATCCGGGACAGCTAGCCAAAAACATTCAGTACTTC. It encodes CASSRNPGQLAKNIQYF. The complete variable domain, with remaining parts taken from reference TRBV11-1 and TRBJ2-4, reads EAEVAQSPRYKITEKSQAVAFWCDPISGHATLYWYRQILGQGPELLVQFQDESVVDDSQLPKDRFSAERLKGVDSTLKIQPAELGDSAMYLCASSRNPGQLAKNIQYFGAGTRLSVL.

The chain uses TRBV6-6 and TRBJ1-4, with D unresolved. Germline loops: CDR1 MNHNY, CDR2 SVGAGI (reference sequence). The CDR3 has 14 amino acids. The V gene lost 5 bases and the J gene lost 4 bases, with 11 bases spanning the gap. CDR3 residues: CASSGRTDNEKLFF. CDR3 nucleotides: TGTGCCAGCAGTGGGCGGACGGATAATGAAAAACTGTTTTTT.

The chain has TRBV4-3 and TRBJ2-1; D gene ambiguous. Germline V CDR1 and CDR2: LGHNA, YSLEER. V dropped 1 base and J dropped 1 base, with 11 bases sitting between them. This CDR3 region has 16 residues. The CDR3 nucleotides are TGCGCCAGCAGCCAAGGGCCAGACGGTTCCTACAATGAGCAGTTCTTC. Its protein is CASSQGPDGSYNEQFF.

This sequence joins TRBV29-1 and TRBJ2-3; 8 bases align to TRBD1. Germline trimming cut 7 bases from V and 2 bases from J; bases unmatched to any gene: 5. The CDR3 spans 13 residues. In germline, CDR1 is SQVTM, CDR2 ANQGSEA. The CDR3 DNA reads TGCAGCGCAGGGGGCGGTGTCACAGATACGCAGTATTTT. Protein: CSAGGGVTDTQYF.

This clone has only one observation. The J gene is TRBJ2-2, the V gene TRBV5-1; D unresolved. Germline values: CDR1 SGHRS, CDR2 YFSETQ. The CDR3 length is 15 residues. Trimming cost V 9 bases and J 1 base, with 16 bases left between them. The CDR3 protein is CATKLRPGNTGELFF. The CDR3 DNA reads TGCGCCACCAAGCTCCGTCCAGGGAACACCGGGGAGCTGTTTTTT.

V and J are TRBV29-1 and TRBJ2-1, with D possibly matching TRBD2 (5 bases). Germline CDR1 and CDR2: SQVTM and ANQGSEA. Between the trimmed V and J ends, which lost 0 bases and 3 bases, there was a span of 15 bases. This CDR3 is built from 16 residues. As DNA, the CDR3 is TGCAGCGTTGAAGATCGATCCGGGAAGGGCTACAATGAGCAGTTCTTC. Encoded protein: CSVEDRSGKGYNEQFF.

The gene calls are TRBV5-6 and TRBJ2-7; 10 bases are shared with TRBD1. V lost 3 bases and J lost 5; bases outside the gene matches: 5. The CDR3 length is 14 residues. The germline CDR1 and CDR2 sequences are SGHDT and YYEEEE. CDR3 nucleotides: TGTGCCAGCAGCTCAAGACAGGGGGCAAACGAGCAGTACTTC. Translating gives CASSSRQGANEQYF.

The chain has TRBV7-9 and TRBJ2-3; possibly TRBD1 for D (6 bases). CDR1 and CDR2 (germline): SEHNR, FQNEAQ (reference sequence). The ends were cut back, 5 bases at V and 3 bases at J, with 12 bases in the middle. This CDR3 spans 14 amino acids. CDR3 DNA sequence: TGTGCCAGCAGCCCACAGGGTATGACAGATACGCAGTATTTT. Protein product: CASSPQGMTDTQYF.